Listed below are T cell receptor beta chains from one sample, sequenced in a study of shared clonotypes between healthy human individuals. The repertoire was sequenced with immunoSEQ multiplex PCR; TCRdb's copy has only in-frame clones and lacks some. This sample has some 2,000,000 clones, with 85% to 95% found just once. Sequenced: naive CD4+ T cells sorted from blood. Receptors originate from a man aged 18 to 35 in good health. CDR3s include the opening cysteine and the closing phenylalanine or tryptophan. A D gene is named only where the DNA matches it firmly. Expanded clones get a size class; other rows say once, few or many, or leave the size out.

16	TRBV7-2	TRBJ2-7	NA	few	CASSHPTPSGWYEQYF	TGTGCCAGCAGCCACCCTACCCCGTCGGGTTGGTACGAGCAGTACTTC
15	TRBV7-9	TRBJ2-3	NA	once	CASSLSTVITDTQYF	TGTGCCAGCAGCTTATCGACAGTAATCACAGATACGCAGTATTTT
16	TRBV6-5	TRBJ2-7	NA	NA	CASSYRNRAGGSEQYF	TGTGCCAGCAGTTACCGAAACCGGGCCGGGGGTTCCGAGCAGTACTTC
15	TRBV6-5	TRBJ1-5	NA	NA	CVLAGVTDSNQPQHF	TGTGTACTTGCAGGGGTTACCGATAGCAATCAGCCCCAGCATTTT
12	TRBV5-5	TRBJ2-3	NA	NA	CASSPSADTQYF	TGTGCCAGCAGTCCCTCAGCGGATACGCAGTATTTT
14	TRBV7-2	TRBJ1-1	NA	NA	CASSFRAMNTEAFF	TGTGCCAGCAGCTTCAGGGCTATGAACACTGAAGCTTTCTTT
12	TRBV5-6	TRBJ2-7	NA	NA	CASSFNSYEQYF	TGTGCCAGCAGCTTTAACAGCTACGAGCAGTACTTC
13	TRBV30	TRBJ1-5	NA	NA	CAWSGQGNQPQHF	TGTGCCTGGAGTGGGCAGGGAAATCAGCCCCAGCATTTT
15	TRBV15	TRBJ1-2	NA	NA	CATSGDSTYNYGYTF	TGTGCCACCAGCGGAGACAGTACTTATAACTATGGCTACACCTTC
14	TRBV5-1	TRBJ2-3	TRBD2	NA	CASSPLAGEDTQYF	TGCGCCAGCAGCCCTTTAGCGGGGGAAGATACGCAGTATTTT
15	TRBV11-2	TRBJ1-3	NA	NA	CASSLQGGSGNTIYF	TGTGCCAGCAGCTTACAGGGCGGCTCTGGAAACACCATATATTTT
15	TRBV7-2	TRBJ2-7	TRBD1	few	CASSLAGTGAYEQYF	TGTGCCAGCAGCTTAGCGGGGACAGGGGCCTACGAGCAGTACTTC
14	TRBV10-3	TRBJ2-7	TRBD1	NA	CAITQDREAYEQYF	TGTGCCATCACCCAGGACAGGGAGGCCTACGAGCAGTACTTC
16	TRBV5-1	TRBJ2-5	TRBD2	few	CASSLALAGGQETQYF	TGCGCCAGCAGCTTGGCCCTAGCGGGGGGGCAAGAGACCCAGTACTTC
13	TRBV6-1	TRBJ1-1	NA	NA	CASSPNGNTEAFF	TGTGCCAGCAGCCCGAATGGAAACACTGAAGCTTTCTTT
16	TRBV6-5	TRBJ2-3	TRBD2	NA	CASSYLAGAGVGTQYF	TGTGCCAGCAGTTACTTAGCGGGAGCAGGGGTTGGTACGCAGTATTTT
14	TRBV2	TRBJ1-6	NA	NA	CASSIQVNNSPLHF	TGTGCCAGCAGTATCCAAGTGAATAATTCACCCCTCCACTTT
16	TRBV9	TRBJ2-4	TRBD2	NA	CASSVDPGGPKNIQYF	TGTGCCAGCAGCGTAGACCCGGGAGGTCCCAAAAACATTCAGTACTTC
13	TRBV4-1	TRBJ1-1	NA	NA	CASTWGENTEAFF	TGCGCCAGCACCTGGGGGGAAAACACTGAAGCTTTCTTT
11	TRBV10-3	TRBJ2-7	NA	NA	CAITDTYEQYF	TGTGCCATCACGGACACCTACGAGCAGTACTTC
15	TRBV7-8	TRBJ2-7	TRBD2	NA	CASSTGTSGIYEQYF	TGTGCCAGCAGTACCGGGACTAGCGGGATTTACGAGCAGTACTTC
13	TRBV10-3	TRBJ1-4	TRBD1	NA	CAISGDSNEKLFF	TGTGCCATCAGTGGGGACAGTAACGAAAAACTGTTTTTT
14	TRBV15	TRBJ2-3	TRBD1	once	CATSSGQGPDTQYF	TGTGCCACCAGCTCTGGACAGGGTCCAGATACGCAGTATTTT
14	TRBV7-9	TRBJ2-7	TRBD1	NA	CASSSYRGLGEQYF	TGTGCCAGCAGCTCCTACAGGGGCCTTGGGGAGCAGTACTTC
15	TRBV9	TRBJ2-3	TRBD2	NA	CASSVGSGGTDTQYF	TGTGCCAGCAGCGTAGGAAGCGGGGGCACAGATACGCAGTATTTT
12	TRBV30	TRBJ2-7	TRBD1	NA	CAWRTGGGGQYF	TGTGCCTGGAGGACAGGGGGCGGTGGGCAGTACTTC
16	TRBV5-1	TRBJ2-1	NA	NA	CASSLDTSLEYNEQFF	TGCGCCAGCAGCCTTGATACTAGTCTCGAATACAATGAGCAGTTCTTC
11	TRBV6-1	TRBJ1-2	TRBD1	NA	CASNRGNGYTF	TGTGCCAGCAACAGGGGAAATGGCTACACCTTC
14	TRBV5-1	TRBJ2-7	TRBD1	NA	CASSPRDRGYEQYF	TGCGCCAGCAGCCCCAGGGACAGGGGCTACGAGCAGTACTTC
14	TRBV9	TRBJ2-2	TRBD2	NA	CATAAGMVPGELFF	TGTGCCACCGCAGCGGGAATGGTGCCCGGGGAGCTGTTTTTT
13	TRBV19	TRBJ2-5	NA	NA	CASSVTSQETQYF	TGTGCCAGTAGTGTGACATCGCAAGAGACCCAGTACTTC
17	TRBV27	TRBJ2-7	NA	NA	CASSFGRPREKAYEQYF	TGTGCCAGCAGTTTTGGGAGACCTAGGGAAAAGGCCTACGAGCAGTACTTC
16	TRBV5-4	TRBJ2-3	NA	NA	CASSSGGATAADTQYF	TGTGCCAGCAGCTCGGGGGGCGCAACGGCGGCAGATACGCAGTATTTT
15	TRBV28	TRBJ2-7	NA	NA	CASISVGGRSYEQYF	TGTGCCAGCATCTCGGTGGGGGGCCGTTCCTACGAGCAGTACTTC
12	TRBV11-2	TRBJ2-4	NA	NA	CASSPTGNIQYF	TGTGCCAGCAGCCCCACGGGGAACATTCAGTACTTC
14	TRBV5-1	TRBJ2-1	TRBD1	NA	CASSWGTGNYEQFF	TGCGCCAGCAGCTGGGGGACAGGGAACTATGAGCAGTTCTTC
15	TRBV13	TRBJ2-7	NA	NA	CASSELAKSSYEQYF	TGTGCCAGCAGCGAGCTGGCGAAAAGCTCCTACGAGCAGTACTTC
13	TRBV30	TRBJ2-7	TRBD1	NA	CAWGRDRYYEQYF	TGTGCCTGGGGCCGGGACAGATACTACGAGCAGTACTTC
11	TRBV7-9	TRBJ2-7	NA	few	CASSSVGEQYF	TGTGCCAGCAGCTCCGTCGGCGAGCAGTACTTC
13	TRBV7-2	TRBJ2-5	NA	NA	CASSFPQLWTQYF	TGTGCCAGCAGCTTCCCCCAATTATGGACCCAGTACTTC
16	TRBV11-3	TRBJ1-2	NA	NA	CASSFQAASSVNGYTF	TGTGCCAGCAGCTTCCAGGCCGCAAGCTCCGTCAATGGCTACACCTTC
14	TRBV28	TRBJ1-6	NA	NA	CASSFPLRNSPLHF	TGTGCCAGCAGTTTTCCCCTCAGAAATTCACCCCTCCACTTT
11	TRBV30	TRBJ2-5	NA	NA	CAWIGQETQYF	TGTGCCTGGATCGGGCAAGAGACCCAGTACTTC
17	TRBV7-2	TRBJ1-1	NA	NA	CASSLVYIPGAGTEAFF	TGTGCCAGCAGCTTAGTTTATATCCCGGGGGCGGGCACTGAAGCTTTCTTT
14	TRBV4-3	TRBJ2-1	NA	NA	CASSRGAAGNEQFF	TGCGCCAGCAGTCGAGGGGCCGCGGGCAATGAGCAGTTCTTC
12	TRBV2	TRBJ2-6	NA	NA	CASKSGANVLTF	TGTGCCAGCAAATCTGGGGCCAACGTCCTGACTTTC
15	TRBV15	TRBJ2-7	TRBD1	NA	CATSSPRQGTYEQYF	TGTGCCACCAGCAGCCCTAGACAGGGGACCTACGAGCAGTACTTC
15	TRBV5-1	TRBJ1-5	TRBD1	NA	CASRLGQGAGQPQHF	TGCGCCAGCAGACTCGGACAGGGGGCAGGTCAGCCCCAGCATTTT
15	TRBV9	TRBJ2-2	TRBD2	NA	CASSVGLAGTGELFF	TGTGCCAGCAGCGTAGGCCTAGCGGGGACCGGGGAGCTGTTTTTT